What follows is one T cell receptor (beta chain) and its context. The antigen it recognizes is unknown. No much larger clone is present one base from it, and per-base qualities are unavailable. The CDR3, from cysteine to phenylalanine, totals 12 residues. The sequence is cut down to CDR3 DNA, 36 bases in frame from base 1. CDR1 and CDR2 (SNHLY, FYNNEI) derive from the germline V gene. V loses 6 bases, J loses 8 bases, and the germline ends lie 10 bases apart. This sample was included in a study of cytomegalovirus exposure and HLA in healthy donors (dated by TCRdb to about 2017). At the level of the whole study: According to an earlier analysis of several hundred of the donors, about 179 million T cells yielded 90 million to 130 million unique TCR beta sequences and approximately 300 Gb of sequence data. Approximately 300 gigabases of sequencing data and around 80 million unique TCR sequences made up an early release that covered some 640 HLA-typed donors. Of the approximately 400 genotyped donors, about 80% fell in the genetic ancestry cluster associated with self-reported Caucasian donors. The aim of the study was to test whether cataloging public T cell receptors could identify signatures of past pathogen exposure. The study profiled the T cell repertoires of some 610 subjects by immunosequencing and related them to cytomegalovirus serostatus. Besides the first cohort of roughly 640 subjects, a separate validation cohort made up of 120 different subjects was used. High-throughput TCR immunosequencing, statistical association of individual TCRs with disease status, and machine learning were combined to predict cytomegalovirus infection status. In a later analysis, previously published TCR beta repertoires from about 640 donors were re-analyzed and high-resolution HLA genotyping was added so that TCR occurrence patterns could be studied. Rather than drawing on any new phenotypic data, the later analysis identified candidate immune exposures from TCR beta sequences and the way those sequences occurred across donors. An earlier analysis of more than 450 of the donors used high-throughput TCR beta sequencing to judge whether each TCR beta V gene segment behaved as functional or pseudogenic. Alongside the repertoire data, information on donor age, sex, ethnicity and CMV serostatus was compiled. In a later genetic analysis, genome-wide SNP genotypes for about 65% of the roughly 700 donors were used, and that subset was treated as a discovery cohort. All discovery cohort repertoires had been generated using a single sequencing platform. HLA typing included class I and class II loci at four-digit resolution. Typing coverage differed by locus: A, B, C, DRB1 and DQB1 were typed in roughly 620-630 donors, DQA1 in 522, DPA1 in approximately 600, and DPB1 in 450 to 490. Because of strong linkage in the cohort, 5 or 6 DR-DQ haplotypes were treated as single units for association and clustering. Among a few hundred genotyped donors of the cohort, an average of approximately 250,000 unique TCR beta nucleotide sequences were sequenced per donor, around 18% of them non-productive. Overall study results and their limits: According to a later analysis, parvovirus B19, influenza, CMV and Epstein-Barr virus appeared linked to several top co-occurrence clusters. A few of the identified cytomegalovirus-associated TCR beta chains were confirmed in vitro to be specific for cytomegalovirus antigens. A further reported finding was that TCR beta sequences accurately predicted the HLA-A and HLA-B alleles for most subjects in the first cohort. Approximately 18 rarely observed V segments, including chromosome 9 orphons, were excluded from the earlier analysis of approximately 500 of the donors because counts were too low. Presence/absence analyses assumed roughly uniform sequencing depth across donors, an assumption that may not hold. In a later analysis, most CMV-associated TCR beta chains were found to appear HLA-restricted, with HLA associations seemingly driven largely by CMV exposure. HLA typing was unavailable for some donors at each locus, so association tests used only the typed subset. The 87-base-pair reads could not distinguish some IMGT-functional V segments, including TRBV6-2 and TRBV6-3, so those segments were excluded. When HLA alleles, especially DR and DQ, strongly co-occurred, TCR associations were difficult to assign to individual alleles. In an earlier analysis of some 500 of the donors, most TCR beta V segments appeared in productive rearrangements about 90% or about 30% of the time, broadly matching IMGT annotations. At a false discovery rate of 0.05, a later analysis linked roughly 17,000 TCR beta sequences to specific HLA alleles. In a later genetic analysis, fewer N-insertions in productive TCRs were reported among donors in an Asian-associated ancestry cluster than the roughly 710-donor mean. Correlated functional status among segregating V segments might be attributable to linkage disequilibrium, but an unknown experimental factor could not be ruled out. The sequencing pipeline was judged likely to have produced a cluster of highly shared sequence variants as a technical artifact. A later analysis found that TCR association rates varied across HLA loci, with DRB1 alleles showing the most associated TCRs and HLA-C alleles the fewest. CMV serostatus was the only immune exposure information available for the cohort. This cohort had only TCR beta chains sequenced, and the lack of alpha or paired-chain data limited which features could be detected. V-gene and J-gene trimming of TCR beta chains was associated with a missense DCLRE1C variant in a later genetic analysis, and the association was replicated in an independent cohort. Compared with equally common non-associated chains, HLA-associated TCR beta chains in a later analysis were more clonally expanded and had lower generation probabilities. The authors suggested that the approach could potentially be generalized to other disease states and immunological phenotypes. In both the original and validation cohorts, the classifier was reported to diagnose cytomegalovirus status with high specificity and sensitivity. The study gave a list of roughly 150 TCR beta chains associated with cytomegalovirus. Across donors, most TCR sequences were observed very rarely, whereas some public TCRs were present in many individuals.

Receptors were amplified or captured by the immunoSEQ multiplex PCR assay. A mixture of 60 forward primers for TCR Vbeta segments and 13 reverse primers for TCR Jbeta segments was used in the multiplex PCR. The CDR3 region of rearranged TCR beta genes was amplified from genomic DNA with a multiplex PCR assay. Amplified TCR beta libraries were sequenced as 87-base-pair reads on the Illumina HiSeq System. In the paper's pipeline: A later analysis tallied 70 million to 100 million unique TCR beta chains across the 650 to 750 repertoires, and about 10 million of those chains were shared by two or more donors. Raw reads were error-corrected and collapsed into unique sequences with a nearest-neighbor algorithm that merged closely related sequences to remove PCR and sequencing errors. CDR3 sequences were aligned to IMGT reference sequences to assign V, D and J gene segments. For a sequence to be retained, at least a six-nucleotide match to both a V gene segment and a J gene segment was required. A rearrangement was called productive if the CDR3 had no stop codons and remained in frame with V and J, and every other rearrangement was called non-productive. Following IMGT convention, CDR3 was defined as the stretch from the second conserved V-encoded cysteine up to the conserved J-encoded phenylalanine. Sequences without an unambiguous match to a single V gene segment were excluded from the earlier analysis of several hundred of the donors. In an earlier analysis of almost 600 of the donors, a V segment was called functional when productive rearrangements were above 56.7%, and segregating when the standard deviation between donors exceeded 5%. A statistical classification framework was built to diagnose cytomegalovirus status from the catalog of TCR beta chain sequences. V and J gene assignment, in a later analysis, came from comparing TCR nucleotide sequences with IMGT/GENE-DB human TR gene sequences. Using the TCRdist pipeline, a later analysis assigned CDR3 sequences along with most-parsimonious VDJ recombination scenarios. In a later analysis, each TCR beta chain was defined by its CDR3 amino acid sequence together with its V-gene family, and reads lacking a unique V-gene family were excluded. As a way to deal with suspected cross-contamination and a sequencing artifact, a later analysis dropped 500 to 700 nucleotide sequences that were highly shared and had low generation probability. A later analysis calculated a clonal expansion index for each public chain from normalized within-repertoire ranks of inferred template counts. Generation probabilities in a later analysis came from a VDJ recombination model fitted to out-of-frame rearrangements, and those results were checked against IGoR. In a later analysis, TCR-TCR, TCR-HLA and TCR-CMV co-occurrence was scored with hypergeometric tests, and a repertoire-size bias correction was applied to TCR pairs. In a later analysis, false discovery rates were estimated by permuting HLA or CMV assignments 20 times. In a later analysis, co-occurring TCRs were grouped using DBSCAN, with TCRdist sequence similarity added in when clustering inside HLA-allele-positive subsets. Repertoires with fewer than 30,000 or more than 120,000 public chains were left out of co-occurrence clustering, as were four to six repertoires with anomalous nucleotide sharing. Held by TCRdb, this immuneACCESS table contains in-frame sequences only and omits some clones. Under half of the omission traces to an unresolved V gene where checked; the cause of the rest is unknown. V, J and clone size derive from that table, while D and trimming were established from the DNA sequence. The sample table shows 120,000 to 150,000 clones, and roughly three fifths are seen once. Roughly 6% of the sample goes to the ten largest clones.

In total, just over 650 healthy bone marrow donors made up the cohort. At the time of sampling, every cohort member was nominally healthy, though immune exposures that went unrecorded were likely present. The donor was CMV seronegative and belonged to the group of roughly 330 seronegative cohort members. Each donor provided a peripheral blood sample, and peripheral blood mononuclear cells were used for TCR beta sequencing. The Qiagen DNeasy Blood Extraction Kit was used to extract genomic DNA from the blood cell samples. This sequence originates from a woman aged 55-75 years in good health and CMV-seronegative. The chain is assembled from TRBV2 and TRBJ1-4; confidence is insufficient to name the D gene. The specimen sequenced was PBMCs. The nucleotide sequence is TGTGCCAGCAGAGAGGAACGGGAAAAACTGTTTTTT. The translation is CASREEREKLFF.